The clone carrying this TCR beta chain occurred many times. The target antigen is unknown. This sample was taken from a study of T cells in Graves' hyperthyroidism and ophthalmopathy. Background on the study: Peripheral blood was drawn at first diagnosis, prior to all treatment.

Authors of the study amplified TCR beta CDR3 regions from RNA transcripts. The HTBI primer set drove a first-round RT-PCR of the TCR CDR3. TCRdb called the multiplex PCR reads again in MiXCR, with one record for every CDR3 protein. The sample holds around 600,000 distinct CDR3 sequences, around 14% seen once. Ophthalmopathy cases met thresholds of Clinical Activity Score at least 3, NOSPECS grade at least 4 and duration under 3 months. Clinical symptoms, serum thyroxine, TRAb, thyroid ultrasound and orbital computed tomography established diagnosis. Study-level findings and limits: Most thyroid clonotypes expanded above 0.001 were also detected in blood.

This TCR was sampled from a woman between 18 and 29 years old with Graves' ophthalmopathy. Sequences were obtained from blood.

CDR3 DNA: TGCGCCAGCAGCTTGGGGACAGGGGAGACCCAGCATTTT. Its translation: CASSLGTGETQHF. The chain combines TRBV5-1 with TRBJ1-5, with 9 bases lining up with TRBD1. V was pared by 0 bases and J by 11 bases, with 3 bases of the junction left unmatched. Germline lookup yields CDR1 SGHRS and CDR2 YFSETQ. This CDR3 comprises 13 residues.